What follows describes a single T cell receptor (beta chain). Its antigen is still unknown. No base qualities exist here, and no much larger clone lies one base off it. The library was obtained by the immunoSEQ multiplex PCR assay. T cell repertoires were profiled with deep sequencing of rearranged TCR beta loci together with multiparametric flow cytometry. In TCRdb, the immuneACCESS table is reduced to in-frame sequences with V and J assigned. These tables do not hold every clone; where another copy was compared, an unresolved V gene accounts for under half, and the others remain unexplained. In all, the sample holds about 25,000 clones, and around 90% of those were seen once. Jointly, the top ten make up roughly a fifth of the sample. The record originates from a study of lymphopenia after photon versus proton radiotherapy (dated by TCRdb to between 2018 and 2021). Broadly, across the study: Photon and proton radiation therapy were compared by the study for their immunological effects in patients with gastrointestinal tumors who developed high-grade lymphopenia. The 20 or so patients in the cohort had gastrointestinal tumors, were treated with either photon or proton therapy, and subsequently developed lymphopenia. The study aimed to characterize how the two radiation modalities differ in their impact on the immune system.

What the research found in general, with its limitations: The authors looked at the survival association only in patients who died, and they framed better survival with proton therapy as a possibility rather than a demonstrated result. After the lymphocyte count nadir, repertoires from photon-treated patients showed oligoclonal expansion, particularly of CD8+ Temra cells, and this expansion drove the decline in diversity. During treatment, patients who received photon therapy lost naive T cells and TCR diversity and gained effector/memory populations, whereas patients who received proton therapy remained relatively stable. Among patients across the cohort who died, overall survival time showed an inverse correlation with a larger post-nadir drop in TCR diversity.

This TCR was recovered from a man aged 45-60 years with gastric cancer. The input for sequencing was peripheral blood, taken from a patient treated with photon-based radiotherapy.

The DNA is TGTGCCAGCAGCTTAGTTGGCGGGGGGGTTGGCTACACCTTC. This gives the protein CASSLVGGGVGYTF. The rearranged chain carries TRBV7-2 and TRBJ1-2; tentative D gene TRBD1, with 5 bases matching. The junction carries 13 bases between V and J, which are trimmed by 1 base and 7 bases respectively. Its CDR3 holds 14 amino acids, cysteine through phenylalanine. CDR3 DNA only is kept here, 42 bases in frame from base 1. Reading the germline V gene gives CDR1 SGHTA and CDR2 FQGNSA.